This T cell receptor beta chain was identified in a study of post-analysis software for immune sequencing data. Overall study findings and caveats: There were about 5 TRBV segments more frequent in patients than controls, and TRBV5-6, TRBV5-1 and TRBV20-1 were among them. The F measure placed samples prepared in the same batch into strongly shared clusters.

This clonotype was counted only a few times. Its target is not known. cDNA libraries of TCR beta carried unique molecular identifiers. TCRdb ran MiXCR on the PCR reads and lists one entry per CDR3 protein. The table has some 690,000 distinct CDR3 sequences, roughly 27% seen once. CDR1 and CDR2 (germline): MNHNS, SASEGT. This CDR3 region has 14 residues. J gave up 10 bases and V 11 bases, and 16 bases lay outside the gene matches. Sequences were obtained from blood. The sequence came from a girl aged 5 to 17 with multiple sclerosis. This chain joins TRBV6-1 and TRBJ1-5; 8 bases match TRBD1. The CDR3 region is CASRVGTGFFPQHF. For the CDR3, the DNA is TGTGCCTCACGGGTCGGGACAGGTTTTTTTCCCCAGCATTTT.